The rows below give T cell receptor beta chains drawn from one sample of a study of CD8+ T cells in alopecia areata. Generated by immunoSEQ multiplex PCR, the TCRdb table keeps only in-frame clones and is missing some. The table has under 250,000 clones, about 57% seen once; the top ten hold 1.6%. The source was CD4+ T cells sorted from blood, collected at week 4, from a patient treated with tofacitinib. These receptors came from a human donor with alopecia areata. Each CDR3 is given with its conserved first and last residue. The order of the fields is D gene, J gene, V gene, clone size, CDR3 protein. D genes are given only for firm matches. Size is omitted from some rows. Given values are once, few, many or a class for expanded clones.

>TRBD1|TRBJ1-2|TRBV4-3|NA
CASSRQGDYGYTF
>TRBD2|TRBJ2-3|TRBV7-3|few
CASSRLAGSGTDTQYF
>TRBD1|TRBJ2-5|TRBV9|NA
CASSVGDRNQETQYF
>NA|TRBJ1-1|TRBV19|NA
CASSVPFSEAFF
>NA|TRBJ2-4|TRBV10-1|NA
CASSEVPSRVQYF
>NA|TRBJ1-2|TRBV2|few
CASSETGAGYTF
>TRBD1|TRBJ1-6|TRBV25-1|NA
CASSKGQGNSPLHF
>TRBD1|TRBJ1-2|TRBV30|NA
CAWSISTGNGYTF
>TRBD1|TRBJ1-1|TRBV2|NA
CASSLDRSNTEAFF
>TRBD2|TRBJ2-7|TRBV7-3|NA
CASSRSGAGHEQYF
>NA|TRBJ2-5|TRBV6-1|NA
CASSAQGLVETQYF
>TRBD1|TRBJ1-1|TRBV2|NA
CASSSDRGHTEAFF
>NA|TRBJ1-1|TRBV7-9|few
CASRPQGAEAFF
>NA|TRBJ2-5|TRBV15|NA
CATSPGATTLETQYF
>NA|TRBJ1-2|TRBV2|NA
CASVQIANYGYTF
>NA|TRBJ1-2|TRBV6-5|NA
CASSTIGDGYTF
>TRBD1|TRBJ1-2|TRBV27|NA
CASSPMIPGQGWGYTF
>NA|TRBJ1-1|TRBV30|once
CASQTGGNTEAFF
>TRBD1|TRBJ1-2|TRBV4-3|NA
CASSQGGQNYGYTF
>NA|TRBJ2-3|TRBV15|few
CATRPGSTSSVDTQYF
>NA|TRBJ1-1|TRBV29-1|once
CSVVGVLTEAFF
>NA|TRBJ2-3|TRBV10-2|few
CASSETGRTQYF
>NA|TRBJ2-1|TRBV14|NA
CASSRGLLNEQFF
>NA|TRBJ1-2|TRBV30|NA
CAWSGFEGYGYTF
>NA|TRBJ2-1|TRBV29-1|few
CSARTVTSYNEQFF
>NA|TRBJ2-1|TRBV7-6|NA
CASSQVGREQFF
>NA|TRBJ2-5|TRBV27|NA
CASSSYTAGHQETQYF
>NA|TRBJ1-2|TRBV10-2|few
CAHSGARNYGYTF
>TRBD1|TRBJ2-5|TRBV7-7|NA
CASSIGTGKETQYF
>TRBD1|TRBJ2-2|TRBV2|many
CASKTGGFGGELFF
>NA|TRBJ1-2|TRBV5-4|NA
CASSLNRFDGYTF
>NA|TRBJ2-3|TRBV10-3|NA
CAISDVPTDTQYF
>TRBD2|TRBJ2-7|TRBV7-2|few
CASSLTSGPYEQYF
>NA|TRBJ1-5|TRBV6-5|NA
CASSPDKPSQPQHF
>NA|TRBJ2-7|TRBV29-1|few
CSVDVRGNEQYF
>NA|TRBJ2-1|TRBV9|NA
CASSVAQVHEQFF
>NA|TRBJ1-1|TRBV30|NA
CAWSVLTGGTEAFF
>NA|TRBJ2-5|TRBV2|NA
CASSLNREETQYF
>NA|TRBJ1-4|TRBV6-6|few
CASQHVRGEKLFF
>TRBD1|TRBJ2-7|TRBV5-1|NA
CASRLDRGPNEQYF
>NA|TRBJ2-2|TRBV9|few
CASSAAGVGELFF